This T cell receptor (beta chain) was recorded in a study of T cell changes during pregnancy in multiple sclerosis. This CDR3 has 15 amino acids. Trimming took off 6 bases at V and 4 bases at J, with 16 bases between the two ends. The V gene's germline CDR1 is ENHRY and CDR2 SYGVKD. Sequenced by immunoSEQ multiplex PCR; TCRdb stores in-frame clones only, minus some. The sample includes 50,000 to 65,000 clones, 90% of them seen just once. This clonotype was sampled from a female donor in good health, enrolled as a control in a pregnancy study. The chain couples TRBV10-3 to TRBJ1-5, with D perhaps matching TRBD1 (6 bases). The sample in question was peripheral blood, obtained in the first trimester of pregnancy. The CDR3 region is CAIRGGGAVNQPQHF. CDR3 DNA: TGTGCCATCAGGGGCGGGGGCGCGGTGAATCAGCCCCAGCATTTT.